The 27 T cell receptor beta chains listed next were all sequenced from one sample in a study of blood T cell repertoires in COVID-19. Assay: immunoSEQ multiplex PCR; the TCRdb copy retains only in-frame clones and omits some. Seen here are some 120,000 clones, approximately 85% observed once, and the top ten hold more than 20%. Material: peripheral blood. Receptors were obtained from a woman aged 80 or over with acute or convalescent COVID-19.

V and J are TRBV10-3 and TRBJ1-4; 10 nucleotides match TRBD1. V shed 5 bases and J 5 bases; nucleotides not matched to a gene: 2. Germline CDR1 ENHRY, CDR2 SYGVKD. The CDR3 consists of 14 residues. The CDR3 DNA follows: TGTGCCATCAGTCCGGACAGGGGGAATGAAAAACTGTTTTTT. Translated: CAISPDRGNEKLFF.

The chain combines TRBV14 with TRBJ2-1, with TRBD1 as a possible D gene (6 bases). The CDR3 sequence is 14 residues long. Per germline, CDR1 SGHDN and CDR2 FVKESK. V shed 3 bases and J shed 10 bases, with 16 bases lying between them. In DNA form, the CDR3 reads TGTGCCAGCAGCCATGAACCCTACAGGGTCGAGCAGTTCTTC. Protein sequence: CASSHEPYRVEQFF. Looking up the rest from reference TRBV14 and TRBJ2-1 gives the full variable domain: EAGVTQFPSHSVIEKGQTVTLRCDPISGHDNLYWYRRVMGKEIKFLLHFVKESKQDESGMPNNRFLAERTGGTYSTLKVQPAELEDSGVYFCASSHEPYRVEQFFGPGTRLTVL.

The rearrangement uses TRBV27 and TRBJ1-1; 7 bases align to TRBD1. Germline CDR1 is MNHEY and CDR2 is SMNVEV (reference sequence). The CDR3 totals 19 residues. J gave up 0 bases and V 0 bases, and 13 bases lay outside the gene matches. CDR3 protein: CASSLSPLVRGLMNTEAFF. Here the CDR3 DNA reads TGTGCCAGCAGTTTATCCCCCCTGGTAAGGGGGCTCATGAACACTGAAGCTTTCTTT.

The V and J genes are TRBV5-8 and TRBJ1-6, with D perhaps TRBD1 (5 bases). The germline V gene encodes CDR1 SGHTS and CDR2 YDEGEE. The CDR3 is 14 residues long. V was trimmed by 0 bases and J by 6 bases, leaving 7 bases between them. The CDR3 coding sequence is TGTGCCAGCAGCTTGGAAGGGGTTAATTCACCCCTCCACTTT. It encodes CASSLEGVNSPLHF.

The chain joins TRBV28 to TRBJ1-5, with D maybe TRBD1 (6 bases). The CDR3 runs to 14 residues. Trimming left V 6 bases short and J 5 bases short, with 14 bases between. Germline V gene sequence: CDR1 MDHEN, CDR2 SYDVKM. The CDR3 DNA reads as TGTGCCAGCAGCTCGGGACACCCCGATCAGCCCCAGCATTTT. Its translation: CASSSGHPDQPQHF. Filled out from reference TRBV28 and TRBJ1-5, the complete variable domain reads DVKVTQSSRYLVKRTGEKVFLECVQDMDHENMFWYRQDPGLGLRLIYFSYDVKMKEKGDIPEGYSVSREKKERFSLILESASTNQTSMYLCASSSGHPDQPQHFGDGTRLSIL.

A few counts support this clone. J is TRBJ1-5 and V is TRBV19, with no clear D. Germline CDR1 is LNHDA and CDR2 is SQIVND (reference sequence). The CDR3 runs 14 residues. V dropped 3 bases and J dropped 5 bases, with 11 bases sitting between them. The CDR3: CASSMSIGYQPQHF. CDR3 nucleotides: TGTGCCAGTAGTATGTCGATCGGGTATCAGCCCCAGCATTTT.

Here the CDR3 DNA reads TGCGCCAGCAGCTTGTTACCGGGACAGGGGGATACGCAGTATTTT. Translated, it gives CASSLLPGQGDTQYF. The rearrangement joins TRBV5-1 to TRBJ2-3; 10 bases match TRBD1. The V and J ends lost 1 base and 6 bases, in that order; junction bases with no gene match: 5. CDR3 length: 15 amino acids. The germline V gene has CDR1 SGHRS and CDR2 YFSETQ.

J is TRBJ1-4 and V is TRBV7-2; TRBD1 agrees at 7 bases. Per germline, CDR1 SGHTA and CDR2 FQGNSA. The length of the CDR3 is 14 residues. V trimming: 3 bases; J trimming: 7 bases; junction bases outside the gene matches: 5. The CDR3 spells CASSFPGTAEKLFF. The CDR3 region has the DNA TGTGCCAGCAGCTTCCCCGGGACAGCTGAAAAACTGTTTTTT.

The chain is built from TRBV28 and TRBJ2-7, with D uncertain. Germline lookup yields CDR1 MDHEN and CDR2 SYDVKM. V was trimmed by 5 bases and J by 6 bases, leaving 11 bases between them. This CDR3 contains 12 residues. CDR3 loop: CASSRVGSEQYV. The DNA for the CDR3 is TGTGCCAGCAGTCGGGTAGGTTCCGAGCAGTACGTC.

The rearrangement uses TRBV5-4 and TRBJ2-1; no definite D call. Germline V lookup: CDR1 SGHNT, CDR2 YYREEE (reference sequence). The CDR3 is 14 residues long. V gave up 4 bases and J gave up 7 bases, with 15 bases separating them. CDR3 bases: TGTGCCAGCAGCCCGGGTGAGCCGAGGAATGAGCAGTTCTTC. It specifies CASSPGEPRNEQFF.

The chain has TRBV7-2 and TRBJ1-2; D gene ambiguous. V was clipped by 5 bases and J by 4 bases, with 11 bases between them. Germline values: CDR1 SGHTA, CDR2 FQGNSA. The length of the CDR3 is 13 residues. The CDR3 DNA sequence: TGTGCCAGCAGCCCAAGTGGGCTCTATGGCTACACCTTC. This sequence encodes CASSPSGLYGYTF.

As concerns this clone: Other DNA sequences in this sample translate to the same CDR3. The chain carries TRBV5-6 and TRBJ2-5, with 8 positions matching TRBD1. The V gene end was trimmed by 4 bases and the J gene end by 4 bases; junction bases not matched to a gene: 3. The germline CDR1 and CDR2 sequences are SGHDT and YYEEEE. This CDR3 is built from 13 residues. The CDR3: CASSKTGGETQYF. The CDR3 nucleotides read TGTGCCAGCAGCAAAACAGGGGGAGAGACCCAGTACTTC.

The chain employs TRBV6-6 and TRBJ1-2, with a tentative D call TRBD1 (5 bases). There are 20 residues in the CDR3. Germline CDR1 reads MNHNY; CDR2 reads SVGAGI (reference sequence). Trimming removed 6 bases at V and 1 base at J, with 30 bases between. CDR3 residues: CASSAVVFGPLAGHNYGYTF. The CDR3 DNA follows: TGTGCCAGCAGCGCCGTGGTCTTTGGACCGTTGGCCGGACATAACTATGGCTACACCTTC.

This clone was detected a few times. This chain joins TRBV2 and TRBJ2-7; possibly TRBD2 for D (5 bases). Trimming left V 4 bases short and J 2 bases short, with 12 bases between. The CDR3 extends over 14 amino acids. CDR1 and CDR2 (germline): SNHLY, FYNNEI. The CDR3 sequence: CASSGLAKAYEQYF. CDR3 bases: TGTGCCAGCAGTGGCCTAGCAAAAGCCTACGAGCAGTACTTC. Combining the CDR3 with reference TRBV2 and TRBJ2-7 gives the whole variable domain EPEVTQTPSHQVTQMGQEVILRCVPISNHLYFYWYRQILGQKVEFLVSFYNNEISEKSEIFDDQFSVERPDGSNFTLKIRSTKLEDSAMYFCASSGLAKAYEQYFGPGTRLTVT.

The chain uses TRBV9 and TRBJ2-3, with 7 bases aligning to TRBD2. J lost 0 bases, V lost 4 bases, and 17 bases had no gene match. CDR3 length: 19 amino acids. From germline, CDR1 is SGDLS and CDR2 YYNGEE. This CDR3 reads CASSPHPSGVSSSTDTQYF. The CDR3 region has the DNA TGTGCCAGCAGCCCGCACCCCAGCGGGGTATCCTCTAGCACAGATACGCAGTATTTT.

The DNA of the CDR3 is TGTGCCAGCAGTTACTCTCAGGGGGGATTGGGCGGCTACACCTTC. It yields the protein CASSYSQGGLGGYTF. The rearrangement uses TRBV6-5 and TRBJ1-2, with TRBD1 matching over 7 bases. With V trimmed by 0 bases and J by 8 bases, 9 bases remained unmatched. The germline V gene encodes CDR1 MNHEY and CDR2 SVGAGI. This CDR3 contains 15 residues.

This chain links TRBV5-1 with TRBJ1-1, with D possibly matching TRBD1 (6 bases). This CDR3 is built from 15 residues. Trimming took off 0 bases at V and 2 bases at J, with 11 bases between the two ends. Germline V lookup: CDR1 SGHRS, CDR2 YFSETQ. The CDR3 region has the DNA TGCGCCAGCAGCTTGGTTGCGGGGGCCAACACTGAAGCTTTCTTT. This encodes CASSLVAGANTEAFF.

CDR3 in DNA: TGTGCCAGCAGCTCCCTCCTTAGCACAGATACGCAGTATTTT. Its translation is CASSSLLSTDTQYF. The rearrangement uses TRBV13 and TRBJ2-3; D unclear. CDR3 length equals 14 residues. With 4 bases removed from V and 0 bases from J, the gap between germline ends came to 8 bases. Germline V gives CDR1 PRHDT, CDR2 FYEKMQ (reference sequence).

The CDR3 DNA sequence: TGTGCCAGCAGCCAAGGGGCGGGGGGAACCCTCGATGAGCAGTTCTTC. As protein: CASSQGAGGTLDEQFF. The rearrangement links TRBV4-2 to TRBJ2-1, with 8 positions matching TRBD2. In germline, CDR1 is LGHNA, CDR2 YNFKEQ. The junction had 10 bases not matched to a gene; V was cut back by 1 base and J by 8 bases. This CDR3 has 16 amino acids.

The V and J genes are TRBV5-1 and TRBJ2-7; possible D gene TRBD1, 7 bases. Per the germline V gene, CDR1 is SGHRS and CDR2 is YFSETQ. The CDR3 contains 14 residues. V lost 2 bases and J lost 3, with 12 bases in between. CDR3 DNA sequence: TGCGCCAGCAGCTTCCAGGGGGGTAGCTACGAGCAGTACTTC. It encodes CASSFQGGSYEQYF.

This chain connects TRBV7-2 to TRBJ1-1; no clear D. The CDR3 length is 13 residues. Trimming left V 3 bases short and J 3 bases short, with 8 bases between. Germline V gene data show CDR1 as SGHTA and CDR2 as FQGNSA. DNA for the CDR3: TGTGCCAGCAGCTTTGTAGTCCACACTGAAGCTTTCTTT. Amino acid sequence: CASSFVVHTEAFF. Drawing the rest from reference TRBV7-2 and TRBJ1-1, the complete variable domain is GAGVSQSPSNKVTEKGKDVELRCDPISGHTALYWYRQSLGQGLEFLIYFQGNSAPDKSGLPSDRFSAERTGGSVSTLTIQRTQQEDSAVYLCASSFVVHTEAFFGQGTRLTVV.

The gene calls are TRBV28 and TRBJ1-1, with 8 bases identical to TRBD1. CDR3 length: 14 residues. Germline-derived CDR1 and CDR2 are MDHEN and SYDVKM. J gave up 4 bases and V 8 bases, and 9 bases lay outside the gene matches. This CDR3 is CASGTGGTVTEAFF. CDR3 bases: TGTGCCAGCGGAACAGGGGGGACAGTCACTGAAGCTTTCTTT. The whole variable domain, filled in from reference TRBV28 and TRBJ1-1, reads DVKVTQSSRYLVKRTGEKVFLECVQDMDHENMFWYRQDPGLGLRLIYFSYDVKMKEKGDIPEGYSVSREKKERFSLILESASTNQTSMYLCASGTGGTVTEAFFGQGTRLTVV.

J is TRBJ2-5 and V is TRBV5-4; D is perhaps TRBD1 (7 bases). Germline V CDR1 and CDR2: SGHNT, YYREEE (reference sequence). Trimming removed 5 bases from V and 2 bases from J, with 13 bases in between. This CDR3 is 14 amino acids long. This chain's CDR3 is CASRGGGLQETQYF. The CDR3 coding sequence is TGTGCCAGCAGAGGAGGGGGCTTACAAGAGACCCAGTACTTC.

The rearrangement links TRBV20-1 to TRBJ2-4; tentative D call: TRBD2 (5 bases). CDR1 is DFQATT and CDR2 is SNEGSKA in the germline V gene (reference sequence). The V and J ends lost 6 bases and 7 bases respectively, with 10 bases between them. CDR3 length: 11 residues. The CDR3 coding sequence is TGCAGTGCCGCCGGGAATAACATTCAGTACTTC. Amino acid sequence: CSAAGNNIQYF.

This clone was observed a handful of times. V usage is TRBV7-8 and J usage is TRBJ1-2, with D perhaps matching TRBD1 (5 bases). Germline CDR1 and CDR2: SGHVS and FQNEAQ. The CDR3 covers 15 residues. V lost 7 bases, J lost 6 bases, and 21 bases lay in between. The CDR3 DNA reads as TGTGCCAGCACCCCCGGGGGAGATCGGACTAATGGCTACACCTTC. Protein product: CASTPGGDRTNGYTF.

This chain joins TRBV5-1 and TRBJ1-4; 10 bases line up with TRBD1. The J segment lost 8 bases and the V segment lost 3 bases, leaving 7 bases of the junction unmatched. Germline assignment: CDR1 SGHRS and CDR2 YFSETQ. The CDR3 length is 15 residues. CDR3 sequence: CASSSTGTGEEKLFF. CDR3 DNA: TGCGCCAGCAGCTCAACCGGGACAGGGGAGGAAAAACTGTTTTTT.

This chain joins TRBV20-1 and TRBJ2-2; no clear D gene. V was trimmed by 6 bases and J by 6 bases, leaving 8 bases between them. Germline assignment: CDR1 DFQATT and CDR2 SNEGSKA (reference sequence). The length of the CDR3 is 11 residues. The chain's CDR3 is CSARPAGELFF. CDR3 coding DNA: TGCAGTGCCCGCCCGGCCGGGGAGCTGTTTTTT.